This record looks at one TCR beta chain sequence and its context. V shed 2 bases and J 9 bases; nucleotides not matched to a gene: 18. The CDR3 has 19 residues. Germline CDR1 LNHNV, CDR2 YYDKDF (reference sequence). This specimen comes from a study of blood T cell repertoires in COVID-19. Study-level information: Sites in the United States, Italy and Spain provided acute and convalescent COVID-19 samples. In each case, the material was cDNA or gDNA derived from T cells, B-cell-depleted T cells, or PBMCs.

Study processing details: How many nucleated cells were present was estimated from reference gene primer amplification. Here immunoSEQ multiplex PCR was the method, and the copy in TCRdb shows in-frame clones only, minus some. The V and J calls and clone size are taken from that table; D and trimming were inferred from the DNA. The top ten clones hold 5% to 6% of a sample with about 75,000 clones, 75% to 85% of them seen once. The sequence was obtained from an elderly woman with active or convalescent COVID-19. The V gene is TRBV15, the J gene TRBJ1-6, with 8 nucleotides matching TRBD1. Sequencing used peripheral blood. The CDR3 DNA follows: TGTGCCACCAGCAGACCATCGGCTTTATCCGGGACAGGTTCTTCACCCCTCCACTTT. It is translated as CATSRPSALSGTGSSPLHF. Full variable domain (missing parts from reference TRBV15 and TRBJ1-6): DAMVIQNPRYQVTQFGKPVTLSCSQTLNHNVMYWYQQKSSQAPKLLFHYYDKDFNNEADTPDNFQSRRPNTSFCFLDIRSPGLGDTAMYLCATSRPSALSGTGSSPLHFGNGTRLTVT.